This T cell receptor beta chain was captured in a study of OX40 agonist ivuxolimab in advanced cancers. Turning to the study itself: In this trial design, patients received ivuxolimab intravenously at 0.01 to 10 mg/kg every 2 weeks. Two cutaneous melanoma patients and one hepatocellular carcinoma patient, three in all, had partial responses.

Measured with immunoSEQ multiplex PCR; TCRdb has only the in-frame clones, and not every one. The table shows 95,000 or so clones, with approximately 86% occurring only once. Sample: CD4+ or CD8+ T cells sorted from blood, taken in a trial of the OX40 agonist ivuxolimab. The TCR sequence derives from an adult with an advanced solid tumor such as melanoma, head and neck, liver or kidney cancer.

For the CDR3, the DNA is TGTGCCAGCAGCTTAATGGTCTCCGGGGAGCTGTTTTTT. Residues: CASSLMVSGELFF. The chain couples TRBV7-3 to TRBJ2-2; D is ambiguous. Germline V lookup: CDR1 SGHTA, CDR2 FQGTGA. Trimming shortened V by 1 base and J by 6 bases, and 6 bases separated the two germline ends. The CDR3 runs 13 residues.